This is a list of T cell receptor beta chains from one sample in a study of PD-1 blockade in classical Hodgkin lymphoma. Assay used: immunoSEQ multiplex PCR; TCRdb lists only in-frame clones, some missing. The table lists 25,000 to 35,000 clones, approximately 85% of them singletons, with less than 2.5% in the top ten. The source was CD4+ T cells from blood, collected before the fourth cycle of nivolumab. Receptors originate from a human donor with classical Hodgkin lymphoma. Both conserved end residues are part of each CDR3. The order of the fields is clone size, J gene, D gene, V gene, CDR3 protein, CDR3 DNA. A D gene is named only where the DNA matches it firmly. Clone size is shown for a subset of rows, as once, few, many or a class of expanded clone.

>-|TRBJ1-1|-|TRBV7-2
CASSSGRAYEAFF
TGTGCCAGCAGCTCCGGAAGAGCCTATGAAGCTTTCTTT
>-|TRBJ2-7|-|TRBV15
CATGPQGAEQYF
TGTGCCACCGGACCCCAGGGCGCGGAGCAGTACTTC
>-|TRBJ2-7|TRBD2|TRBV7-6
CASSLVASGPSYEQYF
TGTGCCAGCAGCTTAGTTGCTAGCGGGCCCTCCTACGAGCAGTACTTC
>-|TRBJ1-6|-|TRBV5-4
CASSLDNWRDSPLHF
TGTGCCAGCAGCTTGGACAACTGGAGGGATTCACCCCTCCACTTT
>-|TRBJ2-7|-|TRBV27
CASSVSGLAGYEQYF
TGTGCCAGCAGTGTCTCCGGGTTAGCCGGGTACGAGCAGTACTTC
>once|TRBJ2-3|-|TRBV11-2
CASSSQNGRGTDTQYF
TGTGCCAGCAGCTCGCAGAACGGGAGAGGCACAGATACGCAGTATTTT
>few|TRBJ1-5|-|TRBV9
CASSVGLGDAQPQHF
TGTGCCAGCAGCGTAGGGTTGGGGGATGCTCAGCCCCAGCATTTT
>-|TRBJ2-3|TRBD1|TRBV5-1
CASSSGQITDTQYF
TGCGCCAGCAGCTCGGGACAGATCACAGATACGCAGTATTTT
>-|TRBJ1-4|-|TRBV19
CASSLDGAWEKLFF
TGTGCCAGTAGTTTGGACGGGGCATGGGAAAAACTGTTTTTT
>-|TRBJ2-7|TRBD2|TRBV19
CASRNTGTSGSYEQYF
TGTGCCAGTAGGAATACAGGGACTAGCGGATCCTACGAGCAGTACTTC
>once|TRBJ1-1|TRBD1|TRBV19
CASSIVGQGLRNTEAFF
TGTGCCAGTAGTATAGTCGGACAGGGGTTGCGAAACACTGAAGCTTTCTTT
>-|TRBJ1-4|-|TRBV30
CAWSPDRIGEKLFF
TGTGCCTGGAGCCCAGACAGGATTGGGGAAAAACTGTTTTTT
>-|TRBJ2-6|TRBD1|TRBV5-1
CASGSGTGTGANVLTF
TGCGCCAGCGGATCCGGGACAGGCACTGGGGCCAACGTCCTGACTTTC
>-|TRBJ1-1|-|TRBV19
CASSMRGGNTEAFF
TGTGCCAGTAGTATGAGGGGGGGGAACACTGAAGCTTTCTTT
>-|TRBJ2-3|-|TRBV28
CASTRPGRTDTQYF
TGTGCCAGCACGCGTCCGGGCCGCACAGATACGCAGTATTTT
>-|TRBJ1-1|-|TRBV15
CATSGNPRTEAFF
TGTGCCACCAGCGGCAATCCCAGGACTGAAGCTTTCTTT
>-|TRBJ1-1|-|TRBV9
CASSADTTNTEAFF
TGTGCCAGCAGCGCCGATACGACGAACACTGAAGCTTTCTTT
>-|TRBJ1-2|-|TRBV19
CASMPDGNYGYTF
TGTGCCAGCATGCCCGACGGTAACTATGGCTACACCTTC
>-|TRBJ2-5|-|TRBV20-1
CSAREVDKKYF
TGCAGTGCTAGAGAAGTAGACAAGAAGTACTTC
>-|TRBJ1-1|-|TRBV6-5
CASSYSRRATEAFF
TGTGCCAGCAGTTACTCGCGGCGGGCCACTGAAGCTTTCTTT
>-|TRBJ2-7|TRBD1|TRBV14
CASSLRDRVSYEQYF
TGTGCCAGCAGCCTCCGGGACAGAGTTTCCTACGAGCAGTACTTC
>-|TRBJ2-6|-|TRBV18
CASSLNDRTGANVLTF
TGTGCCAGCTCACTGAATGACAGGACTGGGGCCAACGTCCTGACTTTC
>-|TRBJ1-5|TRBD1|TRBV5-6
CASSPRGQGYQPQHF
TGTGCCAGCAGCCCGCGGGGACAGGGTTATCAGCCCCAGCATTTT
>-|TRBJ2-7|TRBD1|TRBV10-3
CAISRGTGTEQYF
TGTGCCATCAGCAGGGGGACAGGGACCGAGCAGTACTTC
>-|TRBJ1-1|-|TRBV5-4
CASSLGLPTEAFF
TGTGCCAGCAGCTTGGGACTCCCCACTGAAGCTTTCTTT
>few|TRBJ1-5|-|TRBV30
CAWSVRGVHQPQHF
TGTGCCTGGAGTGTAAGGGGGGTACATCAGCCCCAGCATTTT
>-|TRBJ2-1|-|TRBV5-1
CASSLVGWGTRDNEQFF
TGCGCCAGCAGCTTGGTGGGATGGGGTACTAGAGACAATGAGCAGTTCTTC